Below are 20 T cell receptor beta chains sequenced from a single sample in a study of shared clonotypes between healthy human individuals. Only CD45RO-negative cells positively selected for CCR7 counted as naive CD8 cells, so terminally differentiated effector memory CD45RA+ cells were excluded. The table came from immunoSEQ multiplex PCR; TCRdb's copy has only in-frame clones and leaves some out. Of 660,000 or so clones in the sample, 95% to 96% are singletons; the top ten hold about 0.12%. Sample: naive CD8+ T cells sorted from blood. Every receptor here comes from a woman aged 25-40 years in good health.

The chain combines TRBV15 with TRBJ1-2, with no clear D. This CDR3 region has 12 residues. The V end lost 5 bases, the J end lost 8 bases, and 12 bases lay between the germline ends. The V gene's germline CDR1 is LNHNV and CDR2 YYDKDF (reference sequence). CDR3 in amino acids: CATSSGVAGYTF. CDR3 bases: TGTGCCACCAGCTCCGGGGTGGCGGGCTACACCTTC. Combining the CDR3 with reference TRBV15 and TRBJ1-2 gives the whole variable domain DAMVIQNPRYQVTQFGKPVTLSCSQTLNHNVMYWYQQKSSQAPKLLFHYYDKDFNNEADTPDNFQSRRPNTSFCFLDIRSPGLGDTAMYLCATSSGVAGYTFGSGTRLTVV.

CDR3 sequence reads: CASSLGGTGYNEQYF. The CDR3 bases are TGTGCCAGCAGCTTAGGCGGGACAGGCTACAACGAGCAGTACTTC. J is TRBJ2-7 and V is TRBV7-8, with 8 bases lining up with TRBD1. With V trimmed by 1 base and J by 5 bases, 7 bases remained unmatched. This CDR3 has 15 residues. The V gene's germline CDR1 is SGHVS and CDR2 FQNEAQ.

The rearrangement joins TRBV4-1 to TRBJ2-1; tentatively, D is TRBD1 or TRBD2 (5 bases each). Looked up from germline, CDR1 is MGHRA and CDR2 is YSYEKL. Deletions cut 0 bases from V and 6 bases from J, with 15 bases between. The CDR3 spans 16 residues. The CDR3 region is CASSQEGPTIANEQFF. The CDR3 nucleotides are TGCGCCAGCAGCCAAGAGGGACCGACCATCGCCAATGAGCAGTTCTTC.

The rearrangement joins TRBV5-1 to TRBJ2-1; 7 bases line up with TRBD2. CDR1 SGHRS and CDR2 YFSETQ come from the germline V gene. Trimming removed 7 bases from V and 2 bases from J; junction bases left unmatched: 9. CDR3 size: 15 residues. As DNA, the CDR3 is TGCGCCAGCCGCCTAACGGGGGGAGCCTACAATGAGCAGTTCTTC. This sequence encodes CASRLTGGAYNEQFF.

CDR3 sequence reads: CSVEDIRAGPPYEQYF. As DNA, the CDR3 is TGCAGCGTTGAAGATATAAGGGCAGGTCCTCCCTACGAGCAGTACTTC. J is TRBJ2-5 and V is TRBV29-1; no reliable D call. The DNA end is more similar to TRBJ2-7, so the J call may be wrong. The CDR3 has 16 amino acids. Germline CDR1 reads SQVTM; CDR2 reads ANQGSEA.

V is TRBV9 and J is TRBJ2-1; TRBD2 matches 8 bases. The CDR3 spans 15 residues. The germline V gene has CDR1 SGDLS and CDR2 YYNGEE. The junction had 5 bases not matched to a gene; V was cut back by 0 bases and J by 6 bases. The DNA of the CDR3 is TGTGCCAGCAGCGTAGCGGGAGGGCCGGCCAATGAGCAGTTCTTC. This gives the protein CASSVAGGPANEQFF.

V is TRBV7-9 and J is TRBJ2-1; no definite D call. CDR1 and CDR2 from the germline V gene are SEHNR and FQNEAQ (reference sequence). V shed 5 bases and J shed 6 bases, with 17 bases lying between them. The CDR3 has 15 amino acids. In DNA form, the CDR3 reads TGTGCCAGCAGCCAAGGGCAGCTTGAGATCAATGAGCAGTTCTTC. Encoded protein: CASSQGQLEINEQFF.

The J gene is TRBJ2-3, the V gene TRBV27; either TRBD1 or TRBD2 may fit D (5 bases each). The CDR3 has 17 amino acids. Germline V lookup: CDR1 MNHEY, CDR2 SMNVEV (reference sequence). Trimming took 2 bases from V and 6 from J, leaving 21 bases between them. In DNA form, the CDR3 reads TGTGCCAGCAGTTTAAGAGGGAATCGTAGACAGTCTGATACGCAGTATTTT. It yields the protein CASSLRGNRRQSDTQYF.

The chain recombines TRBV7-6 with TRBJ1-5; D gene uncertain. CDR1 and CDR2 (germline): SGHVS, FNYEAQ. Between the trimmed V and J ends, which lost 1 base and 8 bases, there was a span of 15 bases. This CDR3 spans 15 amino acids. CDR3 residues: CASSLGSRVKEPQHF. In DNA, the CDR3 is TGTGCCAGCAGCTTAGGTTCGAGGGTCAAGGAGCCCCAGCATTTT. Variable domain in full (rest from reference TRBV7-6 and TRBJ1-5): GAGVSQSPRYKVTKRGQDVALRCDPISGHVSLYWYRQALGQGPEFLTYFNYEAQQDKSGLPNDRFSAERPEGSISTLTIQRTEQRDSAMYRCASSLGSRVKEPQHFGDGTRLSIL.

The gene calls are TRBV5-1 and TRBJ2-7, with D perhaps given as TRBD1 or TRBD2 (5 bases each). The CDR3 is 15 residues long. Germline V lookup: CDR1 SGHRS, CDR2 YFSETQ. V lost 4 bases, J lost 3 bases, and 17 bases lay in between. This chain's CDR3 is CASSPGRTPHYEQYF. The CDR3 DNA follows: TGCGCCAGCAGCCCGGGAAGGACACCGCACTACGAGCAGTACTTC.

This clone was seen once. The chain joins TRBV2 to TRBJ1-6; 7 nucleotides align to TRBD1. The V and J ends lost 3 bases and 7 bases, in that order; junction bases with no gene match: 3. The CDR3 spans 14 residues. Germline V gene data show CDR1 as SNHLY and CDR2 as FYNNEI. The DNA of the CDR3 is TGTGCCAGCAGTGATCGGACAGGAAATTCACCCCTCCACTTT. It encodes CASSDRTGNSPLHF.

This sequence joins TRBV27 and TRBJ2-1, with TRBD2 matching over 14 bases. Germline values: CDR1 MNHEY, CDR2 SMNVEV (reference sequence). V shed 3 bases, J shed 8 bases, and the junction held 9 bases outside the gene matches. The length of the CDR3 is 17 residues. The CDR3 region has the DNA TGTGCCAGCAGTTTCGGGACTAGCGGGAGAGTATTCTATGAGCAGTTCTTC. Translating it yields CASSFGTSGRVFYEQFF.

Of note for this clone: Other DNA sequences in this specimen translate into the identical CDR3. The chain carries TRBV27 and TRBJ2-1; 9 bases agree with TRBD2. CDR3 length: 15 residues. In germline, CDR1 is MNHEY, CDR2 SMNVEV (reference sequence). V gave up 3 bases and J gave up 5 bases; unmatched junction bases: 5. The CDR3 coding sequence is TGTGCCAGCAGTTTGGGGCTAGCGGGGAACAATGAGCAGTTCTTC. Translating it yields CASSLGLAGNNEQFF.

This clone appeared a single time. The chain employs TRBV19 and TRBJ2-2; D is unclear. The CDR3 extends over 12 amino acids. CDR1 and CDR2 from the germline V gene are LNHDA and SQIVND (reference sequence). V lost 1 base and J 8 bases, leaving 5 bases between the germline ends. CDR3 sequence: CASSIVWGELFF. CDR3 nucleotide sequence: TGTGCCAGTAGTATAGTTTGGGGGGAGCTGTTTTTT. The complete variable domain, with remaining parts taken from reference TRBV19 and TRBJ2-2, reads DGGITQSPKYLFRKEGQNVTLSCEQNLNHDAMYWYRQDPGQGLRLIYYSQIVNDFQKGDIAEGYSVSREKKESFPLTVTSAQKNPTAFYLCASSIVWGELFFGEGSRLTVL.

Here the CDR3 DNA reads TGTGCCAGCAGTCGGTTTCCGGGACTAGCGGGAGTCTCCCGCCAAACGTTCACAGATACGCAGTATTTT. Translating it yields CASSRFPGLAGVSRQTFTDTQYF. This chain joins TRBV28 and TRBJ2-3, with 14 bases that match TRBD2. This CDR3 comprises 23 residues. Germline lookup yields CDR1 MDHEN and CDR2 SYDVKM. The J segment lost 2 bases and the V segment lost 5 bases, leaving 24 bases of the junction unmatched.

This clone was detected only once. The chain combines TRBV2 with TRBJ2-5, with 13 bases that match TRBD2. The CDR3 consists of 19 residues. Germline assignment: CDR1 SNHLY and CDR2 FYNNEI. After removal of 5 bases from V and 2 bases from J, the junction contained 14 bases not matched to a gene. The CDR3 nucleotides read TGTGCCAGCAGTTTCCACGATGGGACTAGCGGGACCAATCAAGAGACCCAGTACTTC. Translation: CASSFHDGTSGTNQETQYF. Full variable domain (missing parts from reference TRBV2 and TRBJ2-5): EPEVTQTPSHQVTQMGQEVILRCVPISNHLYFYWYRQILGQKVEFLVSFYNNEISEKSEIFDDQFSVERPDGSNFTLKIRSTKLEDSAMYFCASSFHDGTSGTNQETQYFGPGTRLLVL.

The rearrangement joins TRBV5-5 to TRBJ2-7, with 8 nucleotides matching TRBD2. CDR1 and CDR2 (germline): SGHKS, YYEKEE (reference sequence). The CDR3 is 15 amino acids. With V trimmed by 1 base and J by 2 bases, 5 bases remained unmatched. CDR3 sequence: CASSLRTSSTYEQYF. The CDR3 region has the DNA TGTGCCAGCAGCTTGAGGACTAGCAGTACCTACGAGCAGTACTTC. Complete variable domain (other parts from reference TRBV5-5 and TRBJ2-7): DAGVTQSPTHLIKTRGQQVTLRCSPISGHKSVSWYQQVLGQGPQFIFQYYEKEERGRGNFPDRFSARQFPNYSSELNVNALLLGDSALYLCASSLRTSSTYEQYFGPGTRLTVT.

The CDR3 spells CASGLARVSCNEQFF. In DNA form, the CDR3 reads TGCGCCAGCGGGTTAGCTAGGGTAAGCTGTAATGAGCAGTTCTTC. The gene calls are TRBV10-1 and TRBJ2-1, with no clear D. This CDR3 contains 15 residues. Germline-derived CDR1 and CDR2 are WNHNN and SYGVQD (reference sequence). V was shortened by 8 bases and J by 7 bases, with 21 bases between the two germline ends.

The chain couples TRBV18 to TRBJ1-1; TRBD1 agrees at 8 bases. This CDR3 comprises 15 residues. The V gene end was trimmed by 2 bases and the J gene end by 1 base; junction bases not matched to a gene: 3. Germline-derived CDR1 and CDR2 are KGHSH and LQKENI. The CDR3 nucleotides are TGTGCCAGCTCACCAGGGACAGGCCGGAACACTGAAGCTTTCTTT. Translation: CASSPGTGRNTEAFF.

This clone was found once. This sequence joins TRBV29-1 and TRBJ2-3, with TRBD2 matching over 15 bases. V gave up 3 bases and J gave up 0 bases; unmatched junction bases: 13. The CDR3 sequence is 20 residues long. Germline V gene data show CDR1 as SQVTM and CDR2 as ANQGSEA. Here the CDR3 reads CSVDQWGLAGGRLSTDTQYF. The DNA of the CDR3 is TGCAGCGTTGATCAATGGGGACTAGCGGGAGGACGGTTGAGCACAGATACGCAGTATTTT.